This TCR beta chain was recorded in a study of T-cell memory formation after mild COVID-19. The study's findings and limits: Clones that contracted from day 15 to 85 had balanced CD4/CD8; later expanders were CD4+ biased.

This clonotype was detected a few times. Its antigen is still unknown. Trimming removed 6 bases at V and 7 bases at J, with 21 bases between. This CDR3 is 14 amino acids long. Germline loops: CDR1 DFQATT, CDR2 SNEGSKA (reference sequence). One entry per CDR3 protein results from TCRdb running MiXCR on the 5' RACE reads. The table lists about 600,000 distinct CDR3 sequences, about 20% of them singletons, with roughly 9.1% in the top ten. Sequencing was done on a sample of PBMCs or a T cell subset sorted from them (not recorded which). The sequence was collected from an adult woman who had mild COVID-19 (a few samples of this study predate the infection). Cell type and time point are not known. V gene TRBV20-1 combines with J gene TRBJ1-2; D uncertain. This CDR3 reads CSALNFGSESGYTF. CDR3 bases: TGCAGTGCCCTTAATTTTGGCTCCGAATCTGGCTACACCTTC.